This T cell receptor (beta chain) was found in a study of cytomegalovirus exposure and HLA in healthy donors (dated by TCRdb to 2015 to 2018). About the full investigation: An earlier analysis of under 600 of the donors reported 250 to 300 Gb of sequence data and more than 90 million unique TCR beta sequences from some 180 million T cells. An early release covering approximately 600 HLA-typed donors comprised around 300 gigabases of sequencing data and some 79 million unique TCR sequences. Among the roughly 400 genotyped donors, 75% to 90% belonged to the genetic ancestry cluster associated with self-reported Caucasian donors. The aim of the study was to test whether cataloging public T cell receptors could identify signatures of past pathogen exposure. Using immunosequencing, the study profiled T cell repertoires from roughly 650 subjects and related those repertoires to cytomegalovirus serostatus. A separate validation cohort of more than 100 different subjects was used in addition to the 666-subject first cohort. The study combined high-throughput TCR immunosequencing, statistical association of individual TCRs with disease status, and machine learning to predict cytomegalovirus infection status. In a later analysis, previously published TCR beta repertoires from hundreds of donors were re-analyzed and high-resolution HLA genotyping was added so that TCR occurrence patterns could be studied. Rather than using new phenotypic data, the later analysis identified candidate immune exposures from TCR beta sequences and from how often those sequences occurred across donors. An earlier analysis of around 540 of the donors applied high-throughput TCR beta sequencing to assess whether each TCR beta V gene segment acted as functional or pseudogenic. Donor age, sex, ethnicity and CMV serostatus were compiled alongside the repertoire data. Genome-wide SNP genotypes for about 65% of the 666 donors were used in a later genetic analysis, which treated that subset as a discovery cohort. All discovery cohort repertoires had been generated on a single sequencing platform. Both class I and class II loci were covered by HLA typing, at four-digit resolution. Typing coverage differed by locus: A, B, C, DRB1 and DQB1 were typed in about 629-630 donors, DQA1 in 522, DPA1 in approximately 610, and DPB1 in around 490. Because of strong linkage in the cohort, roughly five DR-DQ haplotypes were treated as single units for association and clustering. Across approximately 420 genotyped donors of the cohort, an average of roughly 200,000 unique TCR beta nucleotide sequences per donor were sequenced, and 15% to 20% of those sequences were non-productive. What the research found in general, with its limitations: A cluster of highly shared sequence variants was judged likely to be a technical artifact of the sequencing pipeline. The cohort was sequenced for TCR beta chains only, and without alpha or paired-chain data the features that could be detected were limited. In an earlier analysis of about 600 of the donors, most TCR beta V segments appeared in productive rearrangements about 90% or about 30% of the time, broadly matching IMGT annotations. It was suggested by the authors that the approach could potentially be generalized to other disease states and immunological phenotypes. The study listed 164 TCR beta chains as associated with cytomegalovirus. Compared with equally common non-associated chains, HLA-associated TCR beta chains in a later analysis were more clonally expanded and had lower generation probabilities. For the cohort, immune exposure information was limited to CMV serostatus. Across donors, most TCR sequences were observed very rarely, whereas some public TCRs were present in many individuals. Several of the top co-occurrence clusters appeared to be linked to parvovirus B19, influenza, CMV and Epstein-Barr virus, according to a later analysis. HLA typing was unavailable for some donors at each locus, so association tests used only the typed subset. In a later genetic analysis, fewer N-insertions in productive TCRs were reported among donors in an Asian-associated ancestry cluster than the roughly 670-donor mean. A further reported finding was that TCR beta sequences accurately predicted the HLA-A and HLA-B alleles for most subjects in the first cohort. An association between a missense DCLRE1C variant and V-gene and J-gene trimming of TCR beta chains was found in a later genetic analysis and replicated in an independent cohort. Most CMV-associated TCR beta chains appeared to be HLA-restricted in a later analysis, and the HLA associations seemed to be driven largely by CMV exposure. The earlier analysis of a few hundred of the donors excluded approximately 15 rarely observed V segments, including chromosome 9 orphons, because counts were too low. Presence/absence analyses assumed roughly uniform sequencing depth across donors, an assumption that may not hold. When HLA alleles, especially DR and DQ, strongly co-occurred, TCR associations were difficult to assign to individual alleles. The classifier was reported to diagnose cytomegalovirus status with high specificity and sensitivity in both the original cohort and the validation cohort. Correlated functional status among segregating V segments might be attributable to linkage disequilibrium, but an unknown experimental factor could not be ruled out. A later analysis found that TCR association rates varied across HLA loci, with DRB1 alleles showing the most associated TCRs and HLA-C alleles the fewest. A few of the identified cytomegalovirus-associated TCR beta chains were confirmed in vitro to be specific for cytomegalovirus antigens. At a false discovery rate of 0.05, a later analysis linked 16,000 or so TCR beta sequences to specific HLA alleles.

Library construction relied on the immunoSEQ multiplex PCR assay. For the multiplex PCR, a mixture combining 60 forward primers for TCR Vbeta segments and 13 reverse primers for TCR Jbeta segments was used. The CDR3 region of rearranged TCR beta genes was amplified from genomic DNA with a multiplex PCR assay. The Illumina HiSeq System was used to sequence the amplified TCR beta libraries as 87-base-pair reads. The study's own analysis went as follows. A later analysis counted about 80 million unique TCR beta chains across the 650 to 700 repertoires, and roughly 9.9 million of these chains were shared by at least two donors. A nearest-neighbor algorithm error-corrected the raw reads and collapsed the reads into unique sequences, merging closely related sequences to remove PCR and sequencing errors. V, D and J gene segments were assigned by aligning CDR3 sequences to IMGT reference sequences. For a sequence to be retained, at least a six-nucleotide match to both a V gene segment and a J gene segment was required. Rearrangements were classified as productive when the CDR3 lacked stop codons and remained in frame with V and J, and all other rearrangements were classified as non-productive. Following IMGT convention, CDR3 was defined as the stretch from the second conserved V-encoded cysteine up to the conserved J-encoded phenylalanine. The earlier analysis of fewer than 700 of the donors excluded sequences that lacked an unambiguous match to a single V gene segment. An earlier analysis of a few hundred of the donors called V segments functional above 56.7% productive rearrangements and segregating when the between-donor standard deviation exceeded 5%. A statistical classification framework was built for diagnosing cytomegalovirus status from the catalog of TCR beta chain sequences. A later analysis assigned V and J genes by comparing TCR nucleotide sequences with IMGT/GENE-DB human TR gene sequences. A later analysis assigned CDR3 sequences and most-parsimonious VDJ recombination scenarios with the TCRdist pipeline. A later analysis defined each TCR beta chain by its CDR3 amino acid sequence plus V-gene family, and excluded reads lacking a unique V-gene family. A later analysis removed several hundred highly shared, low-generation-probability nucleotide sequences to deal with suspected cross-contamination and a sequencing artifact. In a later analysis, a clonal expansion index was calculated for each public chain from normalized within-repertoire ranks of inferred template counts. In a later analysis, generation probabilities were computed with a VDJ recombination model fitted to out-of-frame rearrangements, and the resulting probabilities were checked against IGoR. Hypergeometric tests were used in a later analysis to score TCR-TCR, TCR-HLA and TCR-CMV co-occurrence, with a repertoire-size bias correction applied to the TCR pairs. To estimate false discovery rates, a later analysis permuted the HLA or CMV assignments 20 times. In a later analysis, co-occurring TCRs were grouped using DBSCAN, and TCRdist sequence similarity was added for clustering within HLA-allele-positive subsets. Co-occurrence clustering excluded repertoires with fewer than 30,000 or more than 120,000 public chains, plus five with anomalous nucleotide sharing. TCRdb holds this immuneACCESS table with in-frame rearrangements only. Some clones are missing; in checked studies, unresolved V genes explain under half, and the rest has no known cause. V and J calls and clone size come straight from that table; D and trimming were deduced from the DNA. For this sample, the table gives under 75,000 clones. The biggest ten clones account for roughly 2.4% of the sample.

Regarding this clone: It has no known antigen specificity.

The cohort was made up of hundreds of healthy bone marrow donors. At the time of sampling, all cohort members were nominally healthy, though unrecorded immune exposures were likely present. The donor tested CMV seropositive, placing the donor among the roughly 270 seropositive members of the cohort. A peripheral blood sample was collected from each donor, and TCR beta sequencing was performed on peripheral blood mononuclear cells. Genomic DNA was extracted from the blood cell samples with the Qiagen DNeasy Blood Extraction Kit. The TCR originated in a female donor in good health and CMV-seropositive. The sequenced sample was PBMCs.

In nucleotides, the sequence is TGTGCCTGGTTACAGGGTGTTGAGACCCAGTACTTC. Its protein product is CAWLQGVETQYF. In this chain, TRBV30 is recombined with TRBJ2-5; the best D guess is TRBD1, with 6 bases matching. CDR1 and CDR2 are drawn from the germline V gene (reference sequence): GTSNPN, SVGIG. V gives up 5 bases and J gives up 5 bases, and the segment between their germline ends measures 12 bases. The CDR3 has 12 amino acids, counting the end cysteine and phenylalanine. CDR3 DNA only is kept here, 36 bases in frame from base 1.